Listed here are 16 T cell receptor beta chains from one sample, sequenced in a study of cytomegalovirus exposure and HLA in healthy donors. Both 60 Vbeta primers and 13 Jbeta primers went into the PCR. Profiling relied on immunoSEQ multiplex PCR, and the TCRdb table lists in-frame clones only, not all of them. The sample contains some 100,000 clones, approximately 73% of which appear only once. Sequencing input: PBMCs. All receptors come from a woman in her forties or fifties in good health and CMV-seropositive.

This clone was seen a few times. The CDR3 coding sequence is TGCGCCAGCAGCTTCCAGGGGGACAGTAACTATGGCTACACCTTC. It encodes CASSFQGDSNYGYTF. This chain connects TRBV5-1 to TRBJ1-2; 7 bases match TRBD1. The CDR3 is 15 amino acids. Germline trimming cut 2 bases from V and 1 base from J; bases unmatched to any gene: 5. Germline CDR1 and CDR2: SGHRS and YFSETQ.

The gene calls are TRBV29-1 and TRBJ2-5, with D possibly matching TRBD2 (7 bases). The CDR3 runs 14 residues. V was cut by 6 bases and J by 5 bases, with 19 bases left in between. Germline CDR1 reads SQVTM; CDR2 reads ANQGSEA. The CDR3 nucleotides read TGCAGCGTGGGACGGGGGGCGACGTTGGAGACCCAGTACTTC. As protein: CSVGRGATLETQYF.

The chain is built from TRBV2 and TRBJ1-5, with D possibly being TRBD1 (5 bases). The germline V gene encodes CDR1 SNHLY and CDR2 FYNNEI. The CDR3 runs 14 residues. The V end lost 3 bases, the J end lost 0 bases, and 6 bases lay between the germline ends. This CDR3 is CASSETASNQPQHF. CDR3 nucleotide sequence: TGTGCCAGCAGTGAGACAGCTAGCAATCAGCCCCAGCATTTT.

The V and J genes are TRBV11-2 and TRBJ2-1; 9 nucleotides agree with TRBD1. The CDR3 is 15 residues long. Germline V gene data show CDR1 as SGHAT and CDR2 as FQNNGV. Trimming at V came to 5 bases and at J to 4 bases, leaving 6 bases not matched to a gene. The CDR3 loop is CASSVSGTGYNEQFF. The CDR3 DNA follows: TGTGCCAGCAGCGTGTCCGGGACAGGGTACAATGAGCAGTTCTTC.

There are many counts of this clone. This rearrangement joins TRBV7-3 to TRBJ2-1; 9 nucleotides align to TRBD1. CDR3 length: 14 residues. Germline-derived CDR1 and CDR2 are SGHTA and FQGTGA. J was trimmed by 8 bases and V by 3 bases; bases with no gene match: 5. The CDR3 DNA reads TGTGCCAGCAGCTTCGGGACAGGGATGGATGAGCAGTTCTTC. Amino acid sequence: CASSFGTGMDEQFF.

This rearrangement joins TRBV6-5 to TRBJ1-1, with 7 bases fitting TRBD1. The V gene end was trimmed by 5 bases and the J gene end by 4 bases; junction bases not matched to a gene: 4. This CDR3 region has 13 residues. Looked up from germline, CDR1 is MNHEY and CDR2 is SVGAGI. The CDR3 region has the DNA TGTGCCAGCAGTCTGAGACAGGGCACTGAAGCTTTCTTT. This gives the protein CASSLRQGTEAFF.

This clone appeared once. The chain has TRBV19 and TRBJ2-6; 8 nucleotides match TRBD1. Germline values: CDR1 LNHDA, CDR2 SQIVND (reference sequence). Unmatched junction bases numbered 18, after V lost 8 bases and J lost 0 bases. This CDR3 has 20 residues. The DNA of the CDR3 is TGTGCCAGTGACGTTATCGCTACAGGGGGTACTCACTCTGGGGCCAACGTCCTGACTTTC. It specifies CASDVIATGGTHSGANVLTF. Full variable domain (rest looked up from reference TRBV19 and TRBJ2-6): DGGITQSPKYLFRKEGQNVTLSCEQNLNHDAMYWYRQDPGQGLRLIYYSQIVNDFQKGDIAEGYSVSREKKESFPLTVTSAQKNPTAFYLCASDVIATGGTHSGANVLTFGAGSRLTVL.

CDR3 nucleotides: TGTGCCAGCAGCCCCCTAGGAGGGTCCTACGAGCAGTACTTC. As protein: CASSPLGGSYEQYF. V is TRBV7-9 and J is TRBJ2-7; D might be TRBD2 (6 bases). V lost 5 bases, J lost 1 base, and 12 bases lay in between. The V gene's germline CDR1 is SEHNR and CDR2 FQNEAQ (reference sequence). The CDR3 totals 14 residues.

This chain uses TRBV11-3 with TRBJ2-3, with 7 bases fitting TRBD1. The CDR3 loop spans 16 amino acids. Germline CDR1 reads SGHNT; CDR2 reads YENEEA. Trimming at V came to 5 bases and at J to 4 bases, leaving 12 bases not matched to a gene. CDR3 sequence: CASSPNRGSSPDTQYF. CDR3 sequence (DNA): TGTGCCAGCAGCCCCAACAGGGGATCCTCCCCAGATACGCAGTATTTT. Together with reference TRBV11-3 and TRBJ2-3, the CDR3 gives the full variable domain: EAGVVQSPRYKIIEKKQPVAFWCNPISGHNTLYWYLQNLGQGPELLIRYENEEAVDDSQLPKDRFSAERLKGVDSTLKIQPAELGDSAVYLCASSPNRGSSPDTQYFGPGTRLTVL.

The chain joins TRBV2 to TRBJ1-2; 7 bases line up with TRBD1. The V gene's germline CDR1 is SNHLY and CDR2 FYNNEI. The CDR3 spans 13 residues. V lost 5 bases and J lost 4; bases outside the gene matches: 4. Here the CDR3 DNA reads TGTGCCAGCAGTTCCGGGACAGTCTATGGCTACACCTTC. This sequence encodes CASSSGTVYGYTF.

The rearrangement links TRBV5-1 to TRBJ1-4; D is possibly TRBD1 (6 bases). CDR1 and CDR2 from the germline V gene are SGHRS and YFSETQ. The V gene lost 0 bases and the J gene lost 7 bases, with 16 bases spanning the gap. This CDR3 has 16 residues. Here the CDR3 reads CASSLVPGVGGEKLFF. Here the CDR3 DNA reads TGCGCCAGCAGCTTGGTTCCAGGGGTGGGTGGTGAAAAACTGTTTTTT.

Regarding this clone: One junction end disagrees with the germline gene, perhaps due to a read error. The chain recombines TRBV7-8 with TRBJ1-2; possibly TRBD1 for D (6 bases). Germline V gene lookup returns CDR1 SGHVS and CDR2 FQNEAQ. CDR3 length equals 16 residues. The CDR3 DNA reads TGTGCCAGCAGCTTCCCGGACAGCCATTGCATTTATGACTACACCTTC. Residues: CASSFPDSHCIYDYTF.

The gene calls are TRBV6-1 and TRBJ1-2; perhaps TRBD1 as D (6 bases). Per the germline V gene, CDR1 is MNHNS and CDR2 is SASEGT. The V end was cut by 4 bases, the J end by 2 bases, with 11 bases between. The CDR3 extends over 14 amino acids. CDR3 sequence reads: CASSVTGINYGYTF. The CDR3 DNA sequence: TGTGCCAGCAGTGTAACAGGGATCAACTATGGCTACACCTTC.

This clone was observed a handful of times. The chain has TRBV11-2 and TRBJ1-3; TRBD1 matches at 9 bases. Germline V gene lookup returns CDR1 SGHAT and CDR2 FQNNGV. Unmatched junction bases numbered 7, after V lost 0 bases and J lost 4 bases. The CDR3 loop spans 17 amino acids. The CDR3 DNA reads as TGTGCCAGCAGCTTAGAAGCCACAGGGGGCTTCGGAAACACCATATATTTT. This translates into CASSLEATGGFGNTIYF.

This clone came up a few times. The J gene is TRBJ1-1, the V gene TRBV4-1; 8 bases are shared with TRBD1. The CDR3 sequence is 16 residues long. The V and J ends lost 1 base and 4 bases, in that order; junction bases with no gene match: 8. Germline V lookup: CDR1 MGHRA, CDR2 YSYEKL. CDR3 sequence reads: CASSQAPGGNPTEAFF. The CDR3 nucleotides read TGCGCCAGCAGCCAAGCTCCAGGGGGCAACCCCACTGAAGCTTTCTTT.

The chain employs TRBV2 and TRBJ2-1; D perhaps matches TRBD1 (6 bases). With 8 bases removed from V and 3 bases from J, the gap between germline ends came to 11 bases. This CDR3 has 13 amino acids. Germline V CDR1 and CDR2: SNHLY, FYNNEI. The CDR3 coding sequence is TGTGCCAGCGGACGGGACAACTACAATGAGCAGTTCTTC. Translated: CASGRDNYNEQFF.